Listed below are T cell receptor beta chains from one sample, sequenced in a study of blood T cell repertoires in COVID-19. TCRdb's table, derived via immunoSEQ multiplex PCR, lists solely in-frame clones and lacks some. The data contain some 320,000 clones, 85% of them singletons. Input material: PBMCs or T cells enriched from blood (not recorded which). The source of these receptors is a woman in her 30s who had been exposed to COVID-19. Both conserved end residues are part of each CDR3. A D gene is named only where the DNA matches it firmly. Clone size, where shown, is once, few, many, or a class for clones that have expanded.

>TRBD1|TRBJ1-4|TRBV28|-
TGTGCCAGCAGTCCGGGACAGGATAATGAAAAACTGTTTTTT
CASSPGQDNEKLFF
>-|TRBJ1-3|TRBV6-5|-
TGTGCCAGCAGGGACAGTTACTCTGGAAACACCATATATTTT
CASRDSYSGNTIYF
>-|TRBJ1-4|TRBV18|-
TGTGCCAGCTCAGAGGACCGGGGGAATGAAAAACTGTTTTTT
CASSEDRGNEKLFF
>TRBD2|TRBJ2-5|TRBV4-3|few
TGCGCCAGCAGCCAAGAAGTCGGGGGGGCGGAGACCCAGTACTTC
CASSQEVGGAETQYF
>-|TRBJ1-2|TRBV28|once
TGTGCCAGCAGTCCCCATGGGGACATTGATGGCTACACCTTC
CASSPHGDIDGYTF
>-|TRBJ1-1|TRBV3-1/TRBV3-2|-
TGTGCCAGCAGCCAAGATCAAGCGGGATGGACTGAAGCTTTCTTT
CASSQDQAGWTEAFF
>-|TRBJ1-2|TRBV4-3|few
TGCGCCAGCAGCTACATGAGGGGAGGGGACTATGGCTACACCTTC
CASSYMRGGDYGYTF
>-|TRBJ1-1|TRBV27|-
TGTGCCAGCAGTTTACGGCGGATGAACACTGAAGCTTTCTTT
CASSLRRMNTEAFF
>TRBD2|TRBJ2-2|TRBV28|-
TGTGCCAGCAGTAGGGGAGGGACTGACACCGGGGAGCTGTTTTTT
CASSRGGTDTGELFF
>-|TRBJ1-6|TRBV10-1|-
TGCGCCAGCAGTGAGGGGCGAGGGGGTAATTCACCCCTCCACTTT
CASSEGRGGNSPLHF
>-|TRBJ1-1|TRBV25-1|-
TGTGCCAGCAGTGAATTAGCGGCCTTGAACACTGAAGCTTTCTTT
CASSELAALNTEAFF
>TRBD1|TRBJ1-1|TRBV7-9|-
TGTGCCAGCAGCCCAGGACAGGCGATAGACACTGAAGCTTTCTTT
CASSPGQAIDTEAFF
>-|TRBJ1-3|TRBV5-1|-
TGCGCCAGCAGCTTGGCCGGGAGCAGGAATGGAAACACCATATATTTT
CASSLAGSRNGNTIYF
>-|TRBJ1-1|TRBV5-1|-
TGCGCCAGCAGCGTCGGGACACCGACTACCGCCGAAGCTTTCTTT
CASSVGTPTTAEAFF
>TRBD1|TRBJ2-7|TRBV6-5|-
TGTGCCAGCAGTCTAGACAGGGCAACGGTCGAGCAGTACTTC
CASSLDRATVEQYF
>TRBD1|TRBJ2-2|TRBV11-2|-
TGTGCCAGCAGCTTAGGGACAGGGAACACCGGGGAGCTGTTTTTT
CASSLGTGNTGELFF
>TRBD2|TRBJ2-1|TRBV5-1|-
TGCGCCAGCAGCTTGGTTCAGCGGGAGAATGAGCAGTTCTTC
CASSLVQRENEQFF
>-|TRBJ2-2|TRBV28|-
TGTGCCAGCAGTTTAACCGACTACACCGGGGAGCTGTTTTTT
CASSLTDYTGELFF
>-|TRBJ1-5|TRBV28|-
TGTGCCAGCAGCCCCCTAATCGATCAGCCCCAGCATTTT
CASSPLIDQPQHF
>-|TRBJ1-5|TRBV28|-
TGTGCCAGCATCGTCCGTAAGACCAGGGGAGGGAGCAATCAGCCCCAGCATTTT
CASIVRKTRGGSNQPQHF
>-|TRBJ2-7|TRBV7-9|-
TGTGCCAGCAGCTTAGGGGCTTACGAGCAGTACTTC
CASSLGAYEQYF
>-|TRBJ1-4|TRBV28|-
TGTGCCAGCAGTTTCCGGACAGTTAATGAAAAACTGTTTTTT
CASSFRTVNEKLFF
>TRBD1|TRBJ1-2|TRBV27|-
TGTGCCAGCAGTACCGAGGCGGGACAGGGGCTTAGGGACTATGGCTACACCTTC
CASSTEAGQGLRDYGYTF